A single sample is the source of the 18 T cell receptor beta chains below, sequenced in a study of T-cell reconstitution after alpha-beta-depleted transplantation in children. A TCRbeta library incorporating unique molecular identifiers was prepared. TCRdb recomputed calls from the PCR reads with MiXCR, one row per CDR3 protein. This table holds 480,000 or so distinct CDR3 sequences, 8% to 11% found once. Specimen: PBMCs, collected before TCRalphabeta/CD19-depleted stem cell transplant. The receptors come from a child aged 2-9 years with inherited bone marrow failure, due to receive a stem cell transplant.

A note on this clonotype: With a much larger clone just one base away, this may be a read error. The rearrangement links TRBV20-1 to TRBJ2-7; D is unresolved. The CDR3 is 14 amino acids. Germline lookup yields CDR1 DFQATT and CDR2 SNEGSKA (reference sequence). For the CDR3, the DNA is TGCAGTGCTTCTCTCCCCCGGACCTCCCACGAGCAGTACTTC. Translation gives CSASLPRTSHEQYF.

This clonotype showed up just a few times. V usage is TRBV6-6 and J usage is TRBJ1-2, with D possibly matching TRBD1 (5 bases). Per the germline V gene, CDR1 is MNHNY and CDR2 is SVGAGI (reference sequence). V was pared by 7 bases and J by 4 bases, with 13 bases between. There are 13 residues in the CDR3. The CDR3: CASISGLTYGYTF. The CDR3, as DNA: TGTGCCAGCATCTCGGGACTGACCTATGGCTACACCTTC.

This clonotype was seen ten or more times. The chain is built from TRBV5-1 and TRBJ1-1; D unresolved. The CDR3 covers 16 residues. Germline V gene lookup returns CDR1 SGHRS and CDR2 YFSETQ. V lost 0 bases and J lost 0, with 12 bases in between. The CDR3 nucleotides are TGCGCCAGCAGCTTGGACACCTTTAACATGAACACTGAAGCTTTCTTT. Amino acids: CASSLDTFNMNTEAFF.

This clonotype was recorded many times. The V and J genes are TRBV20-1 and TRBJ2-7; 9 bases map to TRBD2. The CDR3 runs to 14 residues. Germline loops: CDR1 DFQATT, CDR2 SNEGSKA (reference sequence). The V segment lost 2 bases and the J segment 2 bases; nucleotides outside the gene matches: 4. The CDR3 DNA reads as TGCAGTGCTAGACCTAGCGGGACCCCCTACGAGCAGTACTTC. Translated: CSARPSGTPYEQYF.

The V call is TRBV3-1, the J call TRBJ1-5, with TRBD1 matching 9 bases. CDR1 is LGHDT and CDR2 is YNNKEL in the germline V gene (reference sequence). This CDR3 contains 15 residues. Trimming at V came to 6 bases and at J to 6 bases, leaving 9 bases not matched to a gene. The CDR3 DNA is TGTGCCAGCAGTCCCCTCCCGGACAGGGGTCAGCCCCAGCATTTT. This translates into CASSPLPDRGQPQHF.

This clonotype has ten or more counts. The rearrangement uses TRBV4-2 and TRBJ2-7, with 8 nucleotides matching TRBD2. This CDR3 comprises 15 residues. The V gene end was trimmed by 4 bases and the J gene end by 3 bases; junction bases not matched to a gene: 8. In germline, CDR1 is LGHNA, CDR2 YNFKEQ. The CDR3 spells CASSRGLDPRYEQYF. The DNA of the CDR3 is TGTGCCAGCAGCCGGGGACTAGACCCTCGCTACGAGCAGTACTTC.

This clonotype was counted at least ten times. The chain carries TRBV6-5 and TRBJ2-3, with TRBD2 identical over 8 bases. The germline gives CDR1 MNHEY, CDR2 SVGAGI. The J segment lost 2 bases and the V segment lost 6 bases, leaving 1 base of the junction unmatched. The CDR3 spans 13 residues. The chain's CDR3 is CASRGLVTDTQYF. In DNA, the CDR3 is TGTGCCAGCAGGGGACTAGTCACAGATACGCAGTATTTT.

This clonotype has only a few counts. V is TRBV20-1 and J is TRBJ2-7; possibly TRBD2 for D (6 bases). V lost 6 bases and J lost 2, with 14 bases in between. The CDR3 totals 13 residues. Germline lookup yields CDR1 DFQATT and CDR2 SNEGSKA (reference sequence). The CDR3: CSALGRSTYEQYF. CDR3 bases: TGCAGTGCCCTCGGGAGATCCACCTACGAGCAGTACTTC.

This clonotype was counted a few times. The rearrangement joins TRBV7-8 to TRBJ2-3, with D unclear. V gave up 4 bases and J gave up 5 bases, with 7 bases separating them. The CDR3 extends over 12 amino acids. CDR1 and CDR2 from the germline V gene are SGHVS and FQNEAQ. The chain's CDR3 is CASSSRKDTQYF. CDR3 sequence (DNA): TGTGCCAGCAGCTCCAGGAAAGATACGCAGTATTTT.

This clonotype was seen at least ten times. J is TRBJ2-2 and V is TRBV7-9; D is perhaps TRBD1 (6 bases). Trimming stripped 11 bases from V and 1 base from J, with 14 bases between. This CDR3 comprises 14 residues. Germline V gives CDR1 SEHNR, CDR2 FQNEAQ (reference sequence). CDR3 sequence reads: CAGTGSLNTGELFF. The CDR3 DNA reads as TGTGCCGGAACAGGGTCCTTGAACACCGGGGAGCTGTTTTTT.

In this sample, this clonotype turned up many times. The chain combines TRBV7-2 with TRBJ2-1; the D is unclear. V lost 2 bases to trimming and J lost 1 base, with 6 bases between them. Germline values: CDR1 SGHTA, CDR2 FQGNSA. This CDR3 is 14 amino acids long. The CDR3 bases are TGTGCCAGCAGCTTAATGAAGTCCTACAATGAGCAGTTCTTC. Translating gives CASSLMKSYNEQFF.

Worth noting for this clonotype: A much larger clone is a single base away; this may be a read error. Written as DNA, the CDR3 is TGTGCCAGCGGGGTGGGAACCGGGGAGCCGTTTTTT. As protein: CASGVGTGEPFF. The rearrangement joins TRBV12-3 or TRBV12-4 to TRBJ2-2; tentative D call: TRBD2 (5 bases). The CDR3 length is 12 residues.

The J gene is TRBJ2-1, the V gene TRBV11-2, with 11 bases that match TRBD2. Germline V gives CDR1 SGHAT, CDR2 FQNNGV. The V and J ends lost 4 bases and 7 bases, in that order; junction bases with no gene match: 6. CDR3 length: 15 residues. This chain's CDR3 is CASSSISGRGNEQFF. DNA for the CDR3: TGTGCCAGCAGCTCTATTAGCGGGAGGGGTAATGAGCAGTTCTTC. The variable domain in full, with the rest retrieved from reference TRBV11-2 and TRBJ2-1, is EAGVAQSPRYKIIEKRQSVAFWCNPISGHATLYWYQQILGQGPKLLIQFQNNGVVDDSQLPKDRFSAERLKGVDSTLKIQPAKLEDSAVYLCASSSISGRGNEQFFGPGTRLTVL.

This rearrangement joins TRBV7-2 to TRBJ2-7, with TRBD2 matching over 9 bases. The V gene's germline CDR1 is SGHTA and CDR2 FQGNSA. The V gene end was trimmed by 1 base and the J gene end by 6 bases; junction bases not matched to a gene: 10. The CDR3 is made up of 16 amino acids. CDR3 protein: CASSLGESGRSREQYF. CDR3 DNA sequence: TGTGCCAGCAGCTTAGGGGAGAGCGGGAGGTCTCGCGAGCAGTACTTC.

This clonotype was counted at least ten times. The chain joins TRBV29-1 to TRBJ2-1, with TRBD2 matching over 9 bases. Trimming took 6 bases from V and 4 from J; bases not matched to a gene: 7. The CDR3 length is 14 residues. CDR1 and CDR2 (germline): SQVTM, ANQGSEA. This CDR3 is CSVAGGNSYNEQFF. The CDR3 DNA sequence: TGCAGCGTAGCGGGAGGCAACTCGTACAATGAGCAGTTCTTC.

The chain combines TRBV11-2 with TRBJ2-7; 9 nucleotides match TRBD1. This CDR3 has 16 amino acids. CDR1 and CDR2 (germline): SGHAT, FQNNGV. The V segment lost 3 bases and the J segment 5 bases; nucleotides outside the gene matches: 11. CDR3 in DNA: TGTGCCAGCAGCTTGGGTTGGGGGACAGGGTTGAACGAGCAGTACTTC. This sequence encodes CASSLGWGTGLNEQYF.

There are many counts of this clonotype. The chain couples TRBV20-1 to TRBJ2-1; D unresolved. Germline V gives CDR1 DFQATT, CDR2 SNEGSKA (reference sequence). The CDR3 length is 16 residues. V shed 0 bases and J shed 2 bases, with 14 bases lying between them. In nucleotides, the CDR3 is TGCAGTGCTAGAGATCAAAAAGGGTTAGCCTACAATGAGCAGTTCTTC. It is translated as CSARDQKGLAYNEQFF.

This clonotype was counted at least ten times. This chain uses TRBV4-3 with TRBJ2-7; D is unclear. CDR1 LGHNA and CDR2 YSLEER come from the germline V gene. This CDR3 has 14 residues. With 0 bases removed from V and 1 base from J, the gap between germline ends came to 7 bases. The CDR3 DNA reads TGCGCCAGCAGCCAAGAGGCAAAATCCTACGAGCAGTACTTC. Amino acids: CASSQEAKSYEQYF.